A selection of T cell receptor beta chains follows, all from one sample in a study of graft-versus-host responses after intestinal transplantation. Repertoires were generated with immunoSEQ multiplex PCR, while TCRdb's copy carries only in-frame clones and drops some. This table holds over 75,000 clones, 88% found once. No antigen is known for these receptors. The source was unstimulated CD4+ T cells sorted from spleen or lymph node cells, collected before transplant. Every receptor here comes from a human donor who was the organ donor for an intestinal transplant. Each CDR3 is given with its conserved first and last residue. Fields, in order: D gene, V gene, CDR3 length, J gene, clone size, CDR3 protein, CDR3 DNA. A D gene is named only where the DNA matches it firmly. Size is stated for part of the rows, as once, few or many counts, or as a class when the clone is expanded.

D: TRBD2
V: TRBV5-1
length: 18
J: TRBJ2-1
size: -
CDR3: CASSLGRLAGRSYNEQFF
DNA: TGCGCCAGCAGCTTGGGTCGACTAGCGGGGCGCTCCTACAATGAGCAGTTCTTC

D: -
V: TRBV27
length: 13
J: TRBJ2-2
size: once
CDR3: CASRSTRTGELFF
DNA: TGTGCCAGCAGGTCGACAAGAACCGGGGAGCTGTTTTTT

D: TRBD1
V: TRBV28
length: 13
J: TRBJ1-4
size: -
CDR3: CASTYRGSEKLFF
DNA: TGTGCCAGCACCTACAGGGGATCGGAAAAACTGTTTTTT

D: TRBD2
V: TRBV2
length: 15
J: TRBJ2-7
size: -
CDR3: CASSEALAVSYEQYF
DNA: TGTGCCAGCAGTGAAGCCCTAGCGGTGTCCTACGAGCAGTACTTC

D: TRBD2
V: TRBV7-6
length: 14
J: TRBJ2-7
size: -
CDR3: CASSPGGSSYEQYF
DNA: TGTGCCAGCAGCCCCGGGGGGAGCTCCTACGAGCAGTACTTC

D: -
V: TRBV9
length: 15
J: TRBJ2-3
size: -
CDR3: CASRRGGGSTDTQYF
DNA: TGTGCCAGCCGGAGGGGGGGTGGAAGCACAGATACGCAGTATTTT

D: TRBD1
V: TRBV29-1
length: 14
J: TRBJ1-4
size: once
CDR3: CSVVSTGGEEKLFF
DNA: TGCAGCGTTGTCTCGACAGGGGGAGAGGAAAAACTGTTTTTT

D: -
V: TRBV29-1
length: 11
J: TRBJ2-3
size: once
CDR3: CSVAGGVTQYF
DNA: TGCAGCGTTGCCGGGGGAGTTACGCAGTATTTT

D: -
V: TRBV7-2
length: 13
J: TRBJ2-1
size: -
CDR3: CASSFQGGNEQFF
DNA: TGTGCCAGCAGCTTCCAGGGAGGTAATGAGCAGTTCTTC

D: -
V: TRBV11-2
length: 13
J: TRBJ1-2
size: -
CDR3: CASSFHREPGYTF
DNA: TGTGCCAGCAGCTTTCACAGGGAGCCTGGCTACACCTTC

D: TRBD2
V: TRBV13
length: 15
J: TRBJ2-3
size: -
CDR3: CASSFRTSGRGTQYF
DNA: TGTGCCAGCAGCTTCCGGACTAGCGGGAGAGGTACGCAGTATTTT

D: -
V: TRBV11-3
length: 15
J: TRBJ2-6
size: -
CDR3: CASSVGGTGANVLTF
DNA: TGTGCCAGCAGCGTCGGGGGAACTGGGGCCAACGTCCTGACTTTC

D: -
V: TRBV7-3
length: 13
J: TRBJ2-2
size: -
CDR3: CASSPSFAGELFF
DNA: TGTGCCAGCAGCCCATCGTTCGCGGGGGAGCTGTTTTTT

D: -
V: TRBV28
length: 11
J: TRBJ1-2
size: -
CDR3: CASSFGYGYTF
DNA: TGTGCCAGCAGTTTCGGCTATGGCTACACCTTC

D: TRBD1
V: TRBV7-2
length: 16
J: TRBJ1-1
size: -
CDR3: CASSFWDRGGNTEAFF
DNA: TGTGCCAGCAGCTTCTGGGACAGGGGTGGAAACACTGAAGCTTTCTTT

D: TRBD1
V: TRBV5-5
length: 16
J: TRBJ2-7
size: -
CDR3: CASSLTGTGGRYEQYF
DNA: TGTGCCAGCAGCTTGACGGGGACAGGGGGGAGATACGAGCAGTACTTC

D: -
V: TRBV1
length: 15
J: TRBJ1-1
size: -
CDR3: CTSSQDRGTGTEAFF
DNA: TGCACCAGCAGCCAGGACAGGGGGACTGGCACTGAAGCTTTCTTT

D: -
V: TRBV18
length: 14
J: TRBJ2-2
size: -
CDR3: CASSSGLHTGELFF
DNA: TGTGCCAGCTCAAGCGGGTTACACACCGGGGAGCTGTTTTTT

D: -
V: TRBV5-1
length: 19
J: TRBJ2-3
size: -
CDR3: CASSLVGEMGGTSTDTQYF
DNA: TGCGCCAGCAGCTTGGTTGGGGAGATGGGCGGAACTAGCACAGATACGCAGTATTTT

D: -
V: TRBV7-9
length: 16
J: TRBJ2-3
size: -
CDR3: CASSYPATEQRDTQYF
DNA: TGTGCCAGCAGCTACCCGGCAACAGAACAAAGAGATACGCAGTATTTT

D: -
V: TRBV5-1
length: 13
J: TRBJ2-5
size: -
CDR3: CASSPGAEETQYF
DNA: TGCGCCAGCAGCCCGGGAGCCGAGGAGACCCAGTACTTC

D: -
V: TRBV19
length: 12
J: TRBJ2-7
size: once
CDR3: CASSGESYEQYF
DNA: TGTGCCAGTTCAGGGGAATCCTACGAGCAGTACTTC

D: TRBD2
V: TRBV9
length: 16
J: TRBJ2-1
size: -
CDR3: CASSVVGSGSMNEQFF
DNA: TGTGCCAGCAGCGTAGTTGGTAGCGGGAGTATGAATGAGCAGTTCTTC

D: TRBD2
V: TRBV7-6
length: 16
J: TRBJ2-7
size: -
CDR3: CASSPSTSLSSYEQYF
DNA: TGTGCCAGCAGCCCTTCGACTAGCTTAAGCTCCTACGAGCAGTACTTC

D: -
V: TRBV4-1
length: 19
J: TRBJ1-1
size: -
CDR3: CASSQDRPRQRMMNTEAFF
DNA: TGCGCCAGCAGCCAAGATAGGCCGCGACAGCGCATGATGAACACTGAAGCTTTCTTT

D: -
V: TRBV7-2
length: 14
J: TRBJ2-7
size: -
CDR3: CASSFLAIGYEQYF
DNA: TGTGCCAGCAGCTTCCTAGCGATCGGGTACGAGCAGTACTTC

D: -
V: TRBV7-8
length: 14
J: TRBJ2-5
size: once
CDR3: CASSLGTEQETQYF
DNA: TGTGCCAGCAGCCTCGGGACTGAACAAGAGACCCAGTACTTC

D: -
V: TRBV7-8
length: 11
J: TRBJ2-7
size: -
CDR3: CASSLTREQYF
DNA: TGTGCCAGCAGCTTAACTCGCGAGCAGTACTTC

D: TRBD1
V: TRBV10-1
length: 15
J: TRBJ2-5
size: -
CDR3: CASSWGQGTQETQYF
DNA: TGCGCCAGCAGCTGGGGACAGGGCACCCAAGAGACCCAGTACTTC

D: -
V: TRBV9
length: 16
J: TRBJ2-5
size: once
CDR3: CASSDGARGRQETQYF
DNA: TGTGCCAGCAGCGATGGGGCGCGGGGGCGCCAAGAGACCCAGTACTTC

D: -
V: TRBV7-9
length: 14
J: TRBJ2-7
size: once
CDR3: CASSLLGQGREQYF
DNA: TGTGCCAGCAGCTTACTTGGGCAGGGGCGCGAGCAGTACTTC

D: -
V: TRBV6-1
length: 15
J: TRBJ2-7
size: few
CDR3: CASSGNRVSPYEQYF
DNA: TGTGCCAGCAGCGGTAACAGGGTAAGCCCCTACGAGCAGTACTTC

D: TRBD2
V: TRBV27
length: 15
J: TRBJ2-7
size: -
CDR3: CASSYLGRPPDEQYF
DNA: TGTGCCAGCAGCTACCTCGGGAGGCCCCCCGACGAGCAGTACTTC

D: TRBD2
V: TRBV5-1
length: 13
J: TRBJ2-1
size: -
CDR3: CASSPRSGDEQFF
DNA: TGCGCCAGCAGCCCCCGTAGCGGGGATGAGCAGTTCTTC

D: TRBD1
V: TRBV27
length: 15
J: TRBJ1-4
size: -
CDR3: CASSTRQGTNEKLFF
DNA: TGTGCCAGCAGTACCCGACAGGGAACTAATGAAAAACTGTTTTTT

D: -
V: TRBV7-3
length: 13
J: TRBJ1-2
size: -
CDR3: CASSPGGGRGYTF
DNA: TGTGCCAGCAGCCCTGGGGGGGGCCGGGGCTACACCTTC

D: -
V: TRBV5-4
length: 14
J: TRBJ1-2
size: -
CDR3: CATRPVGINYGYTF
DNA: TGTGCCACCCGACCCGTCGGGATTAACTATGGCTACACCTTC

D: TRBD2
V: TRBV7-2
length: 16
J: TRBJ2-2
size: once
CDR3: CASSPHALAVTGELFF
DNA: TGTGCCAGCAGCCCACATGCACTAGCGGTTACCGGGGAGCTGTTTTTT

D: -
V: TRBV27
length: 16
J: TRBJ2-7
size: -
CDR3: CASSPNREQGRYEQYF
DNA: TGTGCCAGCAGTCCGAACCGAGAACAGGGAAGGTACGAGCAGTACTTC

D: TRBD2
V: TRBV6-5
length: 14
J: TRBJ2-7
size: -
CDR3: CASSYGGTSGFQYF
DNA: TGTGCCAGCAGTTATGGGGGGACTAGCGGGTTCCAGTACTTC

D: TRBD2
V: TRBV7-3
length: 15
J: TRBJ2-1
size: -
CDR3: CASSLLAGGYNEQFF
DNA: TGTGCCAGCAGCTTACTAGCGGGAGGGTACAATGAGCAGTTCTTC

D: -
V: TRBV18
length: 15
J: TRBJ2-5
size: -
CDR3: CASSPSTAREETQYF
DNA: TGTGCCAGCTCACCTTCGACTGCGCGGGAAGAGACCCAGTACTTC

D: -
V: TRBV7-9
length: 14
J: TRBJ1-1
size: once
CDR3: CASSLTQGNTEAFF
DNA: TGTGCCAGCAGCTTGACCCAGGGGAACACTGAAGCTTTCTTT

D: -
V: TRBV15
length: 16
J: TRBJ2-4
size: -
CDR3: CATSRDRGRVGNIQYF
DNA: TGTGCCACCAGCAGAGATCGAGGGCGGGTCGGGAACATTCAGTACTTC

D: TRBD2
V: TRBV28
length: 15
J: TRBJ2-4
size: -
CDR3: CASSLGGRASDIQYF
DNA: TGTGCCAGCAGTTTAGGCGGGAGGGCCTCAGACATTCAGTACTTC

D: TRBD1
V: TRBV18
length: 17
J: TRBJ1-2
size: -
CDR3: CASSQIQGVSPNPGYTF
DNA: TGTGCCAGCTCACAGATACAGGGGGTCAGCCCCAATCCGGGCTACACCTTC

D: -
V: TRBV7-9
length: 16
J: TRBJ1-4
size: -
CDR3: CASSLASTATNEKLFF
DNA: TGTGCCAGCAGCTTAGCGAGCACGGCAACTAATGAAAAACTGTTTTTT

D: -
V: TRBV5-5
length: 15
J: TRBJ1-5
size: -
CDR3: CASSNDRLLNQPQHF
DNA: TGTGCCAGCAGCAACGACAGATTGCTCAATCAGCCCCAGCATTTT

D: -
V: TRBV5-1
length: 14
J: TRBJ2-7
size: -
CDR3: CASSPGTPSYEQYF
DNA: TGCGCCAGCAGCCCCGGGACACCAAGTTACGAGCAGTACTTC

D: -
V: TRBV4-2
length: 15
J: TRBJ2-7
size: -
CDR3: CASSQVGPKTYEQYF
DNA: TGTGCCAGCAGCCAAGTCGGTCCGAAAACCTACGAGCAGTACTTC

D: -
V: TRBV21-1
length: 18
J: TRBJ2-5
size: -
CDR3: CASSKFRRESWGQETQYF
DNA: TGTGCCAGCAGCAAATTTCGGCGGGAGTCATGGGGGCAAGAGACCCAGTACTTC

D: TRBD2
V: TRBV5-4
length: 16
J: TRBJ2-5
size: -
CDR3: CASSSLSGGYQETQYF
DNA: TGTGCCAGCAGCTCTCTTAGCGGGGGATACCAAGAGACCCAGTACTTC

D: TRBD2
V: TRBV5-1
length: 15
J: TRBJ2-7
size: -
CDR3: CASSWTSGGTYEQYF
DNA: TGCGCCAGCAGTTGGACTAGCGGGGGAACCTACGAGCAGTACTTC

D: TRBD1
V: TRBV10-3
length: 15
J: TRBJ2-7
size: -
CDR3: CAISEGQGRTYEQYF
DNA: TGTGCCATCAGTGAGGGACAGGGTAGGACCTACGAGCAGTACTTC